The entry below gives a single TCR beta chain sequence along with its context. Its antigen is unknown. Trimming removed 0 bases from V and 0 bases from J, with 11 bases in between. The CDR3 has 16 residues. Germline CDR1 and CDR2: LGHNA and YSLEER. This sample is drawn from a study of early T cells in non-severe SARS-CoV-2 infection. Study-level information: Chains from this unsorted whole-blood bulk RNA could not be paired.

Findings and caveats of the study: VDJdb-based matching was biased toward anti-spike CD8 responses and missed private and CD4 specificities.

Individual cDNA molecules were tagged with unique molecular identifiers. TCRdb reprocessed the 5' RACE reads with MiXCR, giving one entry per CDR3 protein. In the table there are 50,000 to 70,000 distinct CDR3 sequences, around 12% of which are singletons. This sequence joins TRBV4-3 and TRBJ1-2, with D possibly matching TRBD1 (5 bases). This sequence was found in an adult who was a healthcare worker with PCR-confirmed SARS-CoV-2 infection or an uninfected control (not recorded which). The sample was whole blood. The CDR3 region has the DNA TGCGCCAGCAGCCAAGATGGGAAGACAGCTAACTATGGCTACACCTTC. It codes for CASSQDGKTANYGYTF.